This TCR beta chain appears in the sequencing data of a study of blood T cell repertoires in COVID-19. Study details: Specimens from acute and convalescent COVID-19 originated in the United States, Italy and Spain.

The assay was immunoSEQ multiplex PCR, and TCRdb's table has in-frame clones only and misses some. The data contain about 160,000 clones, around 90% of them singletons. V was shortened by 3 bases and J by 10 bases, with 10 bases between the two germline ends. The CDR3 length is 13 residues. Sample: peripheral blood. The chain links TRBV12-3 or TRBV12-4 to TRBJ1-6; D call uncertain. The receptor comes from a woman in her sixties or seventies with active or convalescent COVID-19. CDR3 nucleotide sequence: TGTGCCAGCAGTTTGCAGGTTTCATCACCCCTCCACTTT. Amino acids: CASSLQVSSPLHF.